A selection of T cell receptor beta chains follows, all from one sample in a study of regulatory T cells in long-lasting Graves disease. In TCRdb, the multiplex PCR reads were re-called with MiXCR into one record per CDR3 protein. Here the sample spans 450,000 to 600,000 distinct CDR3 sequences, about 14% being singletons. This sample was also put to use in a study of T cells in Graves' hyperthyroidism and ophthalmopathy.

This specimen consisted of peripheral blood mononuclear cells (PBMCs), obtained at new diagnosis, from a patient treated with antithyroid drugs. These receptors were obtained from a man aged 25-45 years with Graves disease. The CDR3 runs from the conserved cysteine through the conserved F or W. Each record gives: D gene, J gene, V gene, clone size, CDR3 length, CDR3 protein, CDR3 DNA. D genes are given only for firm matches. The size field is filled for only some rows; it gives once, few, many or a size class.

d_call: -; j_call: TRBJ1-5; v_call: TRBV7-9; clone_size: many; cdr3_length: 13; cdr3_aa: CASSFEGNQPQHF; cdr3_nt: TGTGCCAGCAGTTTTGAAGGCAATCAGCCCCAGCATTTT
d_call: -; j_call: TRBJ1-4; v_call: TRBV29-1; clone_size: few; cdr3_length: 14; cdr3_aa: CSVEELDLNEKLFF; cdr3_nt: TGCAGCGTTGAAGAACTGGATCTCAATGAAAAACTGTTTTTT
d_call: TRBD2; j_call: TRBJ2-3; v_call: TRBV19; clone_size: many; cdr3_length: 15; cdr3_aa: CASSIEAGPRDTQYF; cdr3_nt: TGTGCCAGTAGTATAGAAGCGGGGCCAAGGGATACGCAGTATTTT
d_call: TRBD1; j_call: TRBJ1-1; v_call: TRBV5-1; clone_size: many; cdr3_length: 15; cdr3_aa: CASSPGQGRWTEAFF; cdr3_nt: TGCGCCAGCAGCCCGGGACAGGGAAGATGGACTGAAGCTTTCTTT
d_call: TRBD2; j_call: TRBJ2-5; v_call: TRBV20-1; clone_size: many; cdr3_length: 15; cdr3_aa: CSTNRPTSGQETQYF; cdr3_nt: TGCAGTACGAACCGACCGACTAGCGGCCAAGAGACCCAGTACTTC
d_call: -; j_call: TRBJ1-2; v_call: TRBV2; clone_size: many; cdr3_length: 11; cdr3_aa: CASSQGSSYTF; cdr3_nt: TGTGCCAGCAGCCAGGGATCTAGCTACACCTTC
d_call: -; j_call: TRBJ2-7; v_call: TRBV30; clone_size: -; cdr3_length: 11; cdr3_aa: CAGGIAYEQYF; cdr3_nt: TGTGCCGGAGGGATTGCCTACGAGCAGTACTTC
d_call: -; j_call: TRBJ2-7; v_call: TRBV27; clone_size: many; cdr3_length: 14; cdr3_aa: CASSFLQGSYEQYF; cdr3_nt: TGTGCCAGCAGTTTTCTGCAGGGATCGTACGAGCAGTACTTC
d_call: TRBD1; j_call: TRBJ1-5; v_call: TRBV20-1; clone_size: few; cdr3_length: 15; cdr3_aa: CSAESTGNSNQPQHF; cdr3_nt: TGCAGTGCTGAATCGACAGGGAATAGCAATCAGCCCCAGCATTTT
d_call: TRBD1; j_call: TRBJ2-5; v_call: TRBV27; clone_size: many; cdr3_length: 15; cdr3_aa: CASSQGQGLQETQYF; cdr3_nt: TGTGCCAGCAGTCAAGGACAGGGTCTTCAAGAGACCCAGTACTTC
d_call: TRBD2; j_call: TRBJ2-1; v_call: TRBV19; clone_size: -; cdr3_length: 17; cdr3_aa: CASSIKVASGSKYEQFF; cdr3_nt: TGTGCCAGTAGTATAAAGGTGGCTAGCGGGAGCAAGTATGAGCAGTTCTTC
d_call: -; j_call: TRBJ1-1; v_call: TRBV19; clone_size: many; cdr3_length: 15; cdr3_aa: CASRQGIAMNTEAFF; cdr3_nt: TGTGCCAGTAGGCAGGGGATAGCTATGAACACTGAAGCTTTCTTT
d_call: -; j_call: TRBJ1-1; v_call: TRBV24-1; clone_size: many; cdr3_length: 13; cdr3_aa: CATSGGAGAEAFF; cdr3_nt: TGTGCCACCAGTGGGGGAGCCGGTGCCGAAGCTTTCTTT
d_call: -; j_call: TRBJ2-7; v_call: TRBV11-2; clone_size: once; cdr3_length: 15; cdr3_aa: CASSLDYGLKYEQYF; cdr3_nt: TGTGCCAGCAGCTTAGATTACGGACTGAAGTACGAGCAGTACTTC
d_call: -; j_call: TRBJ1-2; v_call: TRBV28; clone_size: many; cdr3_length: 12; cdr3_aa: CASSPEAAGYTF; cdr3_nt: TGTGCCAGCAGTCCTGAGGCTGCTGGCTACACCTTC
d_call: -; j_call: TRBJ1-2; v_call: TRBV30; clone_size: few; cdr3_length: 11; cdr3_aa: CAWDRPYGYTF; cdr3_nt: TGTGCCTGGGACAGACCCTATGGCTACACCTTC
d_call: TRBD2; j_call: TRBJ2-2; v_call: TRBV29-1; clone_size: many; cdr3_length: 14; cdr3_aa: CSDLERDNTGELFF; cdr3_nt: TGCAGCGACCTGGAGCGGGACAACACCGGGGAGCTGTTTTTT
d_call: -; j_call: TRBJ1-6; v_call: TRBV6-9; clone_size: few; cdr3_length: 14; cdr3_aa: CASSSDLGNSPLHF; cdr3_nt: TGTGCCAGCAGTTCGGATCTGGGAAATTCACCCCTCCACTTT
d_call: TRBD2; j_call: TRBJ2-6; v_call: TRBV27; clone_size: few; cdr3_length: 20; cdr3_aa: CATPPRRGLAGGSGANVLTF; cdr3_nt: TGTGCCACCCCTCCCCGCCGAGGACTAGCGGGGGGCTCTGGGGCCAACGTCCTGACTTTC
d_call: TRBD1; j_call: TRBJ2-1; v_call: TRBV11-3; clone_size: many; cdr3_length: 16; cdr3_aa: CASSLGTGRGYNEQFF; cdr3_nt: TGTGCCAGCAGCTTAGGGACAGGGAGAGGATACAATGAGCAGTTCTTC
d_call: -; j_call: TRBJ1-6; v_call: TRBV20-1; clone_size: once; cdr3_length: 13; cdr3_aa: CSAGEQDDSPLHF; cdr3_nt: TGCAGTGCTGGGGAACAGGATGATTCACCCCTCCACTTT
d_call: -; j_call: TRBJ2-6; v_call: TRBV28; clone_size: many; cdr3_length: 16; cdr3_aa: CASSPPDYSGANVLTF; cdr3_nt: TGTGCCAGCAGTCCCCCAGATTACTCTGGGGCCAACGTCCTGACTTTC
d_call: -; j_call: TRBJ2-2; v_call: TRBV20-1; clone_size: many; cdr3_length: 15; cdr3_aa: CSASNVDTNAGELFF; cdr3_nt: TGCAGTGCTAGTAATGTGGATACGAACGCCGGGGAGCTGTTTTTT
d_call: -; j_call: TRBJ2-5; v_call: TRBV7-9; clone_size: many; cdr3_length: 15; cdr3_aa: CASSRPSGVIETQYF; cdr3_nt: TGTGCCAGCAGCCGCCCCTCCGGGGTAATAGAGACCCAGTACTTC
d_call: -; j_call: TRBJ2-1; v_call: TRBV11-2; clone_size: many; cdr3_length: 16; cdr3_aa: CASSLSPGLLYNEQFF; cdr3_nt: TGTGCCAGCAGCCTATCCCCCGGACTCCTATACAATGAGCAGTTCTTC
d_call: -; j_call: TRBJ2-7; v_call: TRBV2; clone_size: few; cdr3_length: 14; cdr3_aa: CASSEGGGLYEQYF; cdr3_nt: TGTGCCAGCAGTGAAGGGGGGGGGCTTTACGAGCAGTACTTC
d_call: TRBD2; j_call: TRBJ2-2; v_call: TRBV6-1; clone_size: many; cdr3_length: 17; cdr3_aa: CASSEGWGTTKSGELFF; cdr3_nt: TGTGCCAGCAGTGAAGGTTGGGGGACTACCAAAAGCGGGGAGCTGTTTTTT
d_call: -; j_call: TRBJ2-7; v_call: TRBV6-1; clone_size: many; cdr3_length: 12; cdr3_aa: CASSRYHYEQYF; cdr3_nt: TGTGCCAGCAGCCGCTACCACTACGAGCAGTACTTC
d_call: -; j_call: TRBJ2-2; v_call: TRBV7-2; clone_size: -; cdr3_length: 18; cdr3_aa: CASSFLLIGGRNTGELFF; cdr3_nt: TGTGCCAGCAGCTTTCTACTAATCGGGGGACGGAACACCGGGGAGCTGTTTTTT
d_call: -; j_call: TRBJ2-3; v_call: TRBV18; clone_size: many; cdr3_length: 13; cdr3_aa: CASSPSDGDTQYF; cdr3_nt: TGTGCCAGCTCACCCTCCGACGGAGATACGCAGTATTTT
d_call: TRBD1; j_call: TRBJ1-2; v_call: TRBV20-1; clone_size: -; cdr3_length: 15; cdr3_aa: CSARGRDRAAYGYTF; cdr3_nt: TGCAGTGCTAGAGGCCGGGACAGAGCAGCATATGGCTACACCTTC
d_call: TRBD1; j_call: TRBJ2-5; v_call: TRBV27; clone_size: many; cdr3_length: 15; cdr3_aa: CASSVDREPSETQYF; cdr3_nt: TGTGCCAGCAGTGTTGACAGGGAACCTTCAGAGACCCAGTACTTC
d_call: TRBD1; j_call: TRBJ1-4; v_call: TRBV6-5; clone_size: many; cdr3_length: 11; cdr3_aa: CASSLQGQLFF; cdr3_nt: TGTGCCAGCAGTTTACAGGGGCAACTGTTTTTT
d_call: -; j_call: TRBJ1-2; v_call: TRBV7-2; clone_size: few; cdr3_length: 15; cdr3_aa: CASSPQAGASYGYTF; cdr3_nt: TGTGCCAGCAGCCCCCAAGCAGGGGCTTCCTATGGCTACACCTTC
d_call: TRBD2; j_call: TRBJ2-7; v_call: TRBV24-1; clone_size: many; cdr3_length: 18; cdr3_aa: CATSDRTGTSGTIYEQYF; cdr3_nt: TGTGCCACCAGTGACCGCACCGGGACTAGCGGGACCATCTACGAGCAGTACTTC
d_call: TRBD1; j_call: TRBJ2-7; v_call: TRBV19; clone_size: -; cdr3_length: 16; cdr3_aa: CASSDWTGGRGYEQYF; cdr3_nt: TGTGCCAGTAGTGATTGGACAGGGGGTAGGGGCTACGAGCAGTACTTC
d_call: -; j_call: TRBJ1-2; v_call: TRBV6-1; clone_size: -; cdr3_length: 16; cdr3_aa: CASTRPTDRTNYGYTF; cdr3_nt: TGTGCCAGCACCCGACCCACCGATAGGACTAACTATGGCTACACCTTC
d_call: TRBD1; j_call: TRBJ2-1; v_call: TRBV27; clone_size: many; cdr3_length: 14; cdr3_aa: CASSLGQPHNEQFF; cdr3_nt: TGTGCCAGCAGTTTGGGACAGCCCCACAATGAGCAGTTCTTC
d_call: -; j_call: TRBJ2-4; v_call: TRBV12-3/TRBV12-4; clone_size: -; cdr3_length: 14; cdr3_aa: CASTLGQGKNIQYF; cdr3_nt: TGTGCCAGCACCCTTGGTCAGGGCAAAAACATTCAGTACTTC
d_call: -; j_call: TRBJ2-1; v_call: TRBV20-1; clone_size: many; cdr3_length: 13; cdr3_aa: CSAGGKGSDEQFF; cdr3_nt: TGCAGTGCTGGGGGGAAGGGGTCGGATGAGCAGTTCTTC
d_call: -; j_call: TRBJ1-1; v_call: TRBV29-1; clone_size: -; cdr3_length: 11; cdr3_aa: CSVGWGPEAFF; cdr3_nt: TGCAGCGTTGGTTGGGGTCCCGAAGCTTTCTTT
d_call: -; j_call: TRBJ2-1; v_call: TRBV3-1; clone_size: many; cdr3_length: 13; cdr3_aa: CASRTTVGDEQFF; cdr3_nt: TGTGCCAGCAGAACGACAGTGGGGGATGAGCAGTTCTTC
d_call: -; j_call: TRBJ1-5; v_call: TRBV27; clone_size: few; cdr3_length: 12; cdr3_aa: CASSSINQPQHF; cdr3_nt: TGTGCCAGCAGTTCGATTAATCAGCCCCAGCATTTT
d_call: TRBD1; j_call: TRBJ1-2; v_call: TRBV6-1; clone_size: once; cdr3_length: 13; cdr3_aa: CAITQGQGGGYTF; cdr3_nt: TGTGCCATTACCCAAGGACAGGGAGGGGGCTACACCTTC
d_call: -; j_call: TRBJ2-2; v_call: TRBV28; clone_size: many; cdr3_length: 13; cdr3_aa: CASTPGVTGELFF; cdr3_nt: TGTGCCAGCACCCCGGGCGTCACCGGGGAGCTGTTTTTT
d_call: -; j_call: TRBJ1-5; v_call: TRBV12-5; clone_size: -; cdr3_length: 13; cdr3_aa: CASGLQGNQPQHF; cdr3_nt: TGTGCTAGTGGTTTACAGGGAAATCAGCCCCAGCATTTT
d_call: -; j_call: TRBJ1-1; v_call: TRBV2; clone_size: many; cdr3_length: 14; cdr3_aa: CASNDRPPDTEAFF; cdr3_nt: TGTGCCAGCAACGATCGTCCCCCGGACACTGAAGCTTTCTTT
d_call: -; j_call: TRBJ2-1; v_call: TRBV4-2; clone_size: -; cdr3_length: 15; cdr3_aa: CASSQPTRGAREQFF; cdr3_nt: TGTGCCAGCAGCCAACCGACTAGAGGGGCGCGAGAGCAGTTCTTC
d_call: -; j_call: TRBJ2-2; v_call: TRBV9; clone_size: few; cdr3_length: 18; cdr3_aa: CASSRGPLKIRNTGELFF; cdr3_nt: TGTGCCAGCAGCCGGGGGCCTCTTAAGATTCGGAACACCGGGGAGCTGTTTTTT
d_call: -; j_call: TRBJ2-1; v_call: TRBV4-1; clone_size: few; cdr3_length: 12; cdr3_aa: CASSQESTQQFF; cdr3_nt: TGCGCCAGCAGCCAAGAGTCGACTCAGCAGTTCTTC
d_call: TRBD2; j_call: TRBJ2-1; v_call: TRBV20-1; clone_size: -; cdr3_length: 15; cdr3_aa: CSARDRGGPYNKQFF; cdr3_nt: TGCAGTGCTAGAGATCGGGGGGGACCGTACAATAAGCAGTTCTTC
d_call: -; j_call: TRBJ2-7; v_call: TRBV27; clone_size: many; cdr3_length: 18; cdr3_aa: CASSLSSGGRAWVYEQYF; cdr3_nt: TGTGCCAGCAGTTTATCGTCGGGGGGCAGGGCATGGGTCTACGAGCAGTACTTC
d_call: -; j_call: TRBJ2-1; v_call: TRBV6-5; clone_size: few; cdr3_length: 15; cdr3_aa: CASSYRGEGPREQFF; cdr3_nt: TGTGCCAGCAGTTACAGGGGGGAGGGCCCGAGGGAGCAGTTCTTC
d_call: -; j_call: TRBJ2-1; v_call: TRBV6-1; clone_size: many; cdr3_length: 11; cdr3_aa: CASRAAGKQFF; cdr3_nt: TGTGCCAGCCGGGCGGCGGGAAAGCAGTTCTTC
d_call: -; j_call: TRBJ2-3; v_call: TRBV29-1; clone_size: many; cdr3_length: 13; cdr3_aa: CSVEPSGTDTQYF; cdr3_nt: TGCAGCGTTGAGCCTAGCGGCACAGATACGCAGTATTTT